This TCR beta chain was identified in a study of cytomegalovirus exposure and HLA in healthy donors. Germline V gives CDR1 SGHRS, CDR2 YFSETQ. The V and J ends lost 4 bases and 0 bases respectively, with 10 bases between them. The CDR3 runs 15 residues. Repertoires were generated with immunoSEQ multiplex PCR, while TCRdb's copy carries only in-frame clones and drops some. The profile covers some 260,000 clones, with about 90% appearing a single time and around 3.1% taken by the ten largest. As for this clone: The antigen remains unidentified. Other DNA sequences of this sample code for an identical CDR3.

Regarding the study as a whole: A classifier reportedly called cytomegalovirus status with high sensitivity and specificity.

Sequencing was carried out using PBMCs. This sequence joins TRBV5-1 and TRBJ2-2; D possibly matches TRBD1 or TRBD2 (5 bases each). This TCR derives from a young woman in good health and CMV-seronegative. The CDR3 region is CASSPGGTNTGELFF. CDR3 sequence (DNA): TGCGCCAGCAGCCCTGGGGGTACGAACACCGGGGAGCTGTTTTTT.